This is a list of T cell receptor beta chains from one sample in a study of blood T cell repertoires in COVID-19. The data were produced by immunoSEQ multiplex PCR, yet TCRdb's version contains in-frame clones alone and is incomplete. The repertoire includes under 250,000 clones, over 70% of them detected once, and roughly 7.9% sits in the top ten. The sequenced material came from peripheral blood. The receptor set was obtained from a woman aged 80 or over with acute or convalescent COVID-19. CDR3s include the opening cysteine and the closing phenylalanine or tryptophan. A D gene is named only where the DNA matches it firmly. Rows give clone size only sometimes, using once, few, many, or a class for an expanded clone.

. TRBJ2-7 . TRBV6-5 TGTGCCAGCAGTTCCTGGACTACCACTAGCTCCTACGAGCAGTACTTC CASSSWTTTSSYEQYF
. TRBJ2-7 . TRBV9 TGTGCCAGCAGCTTCGGGGACTCCGTCTCCTACGAGCAGTACTTC CASSFGDSVSYEQYF
. TRBJ2-5 TRBD2 TRBV11-2 TGTGCCAGCAGCCCTCCCCGGACTAGCGGGGAGACCCAGTACTTC CASSPPRTSGETQYF
few TRBJ1-2 . TRBV18 TGTGCCAGCTCACCACCGGTCAGGGATGTCTATGGCTACACCTTC CASSPPVRDVYGYTF
. TRBJ1-2 . TRBV11-2 TGTGCCAGCAGCCTAACCGAAATGCGGGGTGGCTACACCTTC CASSLTEMRGGYTF
. TRBJ1-4 TRBD1 TRBV15 TGTGCCACCAGCAGGGCAGGGGGCTCTAATGAAAAACTGTTTTTT CATSRAGGSNEKLFF
. TRBJ2-2 TRBD2 TRBV6-2/TRBV6-3 TGTGCCAGCAGTTTCCGACTAGCGGGGTCCACCGGGGAGCTGTTTTTT CASSFRLAGSTGELFF
. TRBJ1-6 . TRBV7-2 TGTGCCAGCAGCTTGCGGATTTCGGAATCACCCCTCCACTTT CASSLRISESPLHF
. TRBJ1-6 . TRBV7-2 TGTGCCAGCAGCCAGGGCACAGGACACCCCAGGAGTTCACCCCTCCACTTT CASSQGTGHPRSSPLHF
. TRBJ2-7 . TRBV28 TGTGCCAGCAGTTACAGCTACCCCTACGAGCAGTACTTC CASSYSYPYEQYF
. TRBJ2-7 . TRBV3-1/TRBV3-2 TGTGCCAGCAGCCAAGGAGGCGGGAAGATCTTCGAGCAGTACTTC CASSQGGGKIFEQYF
. TRBJ2-2 . TRBV21-1 TGTGCCAATCCCCCAAAACAGGGAACCGGGGAGCTGTTTTTT CANPPKQGTGELFF
. TRBJ2-3 TRBD1 TRBV11-2 TGTGCCAGCAGCCAACAGGGGCCAGATACGCAGTATTTT CASSQQGPDTQYF
. TRBJ1-3 TRBD1 TRBV5-1 TGCGCCAGCAGGTCGGACAGGGCTTTAAACACCATATATTTT CASRSDRALNTIYF
. TRBJ1-5 TRBD1 TRBV18 TGTGCCAGCTCAGACCGGACAGGGCACAATCAGCCCCAGCATTTT CASSDRTGHNQPQHF
. TRBJ2-3 . TRBV4-2 TGTGCCAGCAGCCAAGGGGGAGAGTATCAGTATTTT CASSQGGEYQYF
. TRBJ2-7 . TRBV19 TGTGCCAGCGCCGGTACAGGGACCTACGAGCAGTACTTC CASAGTGTYEQYF
. TRBJ2-3 . TRBV6-1 TGTGCCAGCAGTGGTTCAGGGGTATCCTCTAGCACAGATACGCAGTATTTT CASSGSGVSSSTDTQYF
. TRBJ1-5 TRBD1 TRBV19 TGTGCCAGTAGGGCGACAGGGGAAAATCAGCCCCAGCATTTT CASRATGENQPQHF
. TRBJ2-1 TRBD2 TRBV7-2 TGTGCCAGCAGCCCCCAGCGGGGGGCCTACAATGAGCAGTTCTTC CASSPQRGAYNEQFF
few TRBJ1-5 . TRBV4-2 TGTGCCAGCAGCCAAGAAGGAGGGGTGGGGCTTCAGCCCCAGCATTTT CASSQEGGVGLQPQHF
once TRBJ2-7 . TRBV6-6 TGTGCCAGCAGTCGCAACTCCTACGAGCAGTACTTC CASSRNSYEQYF
. TRBJ2-7 TRBD2 TRBV9 TGTGCCAGCAGCGTAGTTAGCGGGAGGGAGCAGTACTTC CASSVVSGREQYF
. TRBJ2-7 . TRBV27 TGTGCCAGCAGTCCACTCGGGAGACGGGGTTACGAGCAGTACTTC CASSPLGRRGYEQYF
few TRBJ2-3 TRBD2 TRBV28 TGTGCCAGCAGTTCTAGCGGGAACACAGATACGCAGTATTTT CASSSSGNTDTQYF
. TRBJ1-3 . TRBV5-1 TGCGCCAGCAGCCTTGAAGGACACAGCTCTGGAAACACCATATATTTT CASSLEGHSSGNTIYF
. TRBJ1-2 TRBD1 TRBV3-1/TRBV3-2 TGTGCCAGCAGCGGGGCAGGAGGGGGCGCTTTCTATGGCTACACCTTC CASSGAGGGAFYGYTF
. TRBJ1-1 TRBD1 TRBV29-1 TGCAGCGTTTGGGGCACGGGACAGGGTAACACTGAAGCTTTCTTT CSVWGTGQGNTEAFF
. TRBJ2-3 . TRBV5-1 TGCGCCAGCAGCAAGACTACTAGCACAGATACGCAGTATTTT CASSKTTSTDTQYF
. TRBJ2-1 . TRBV27 TGTGCCAGCAGTTTATCAGGTGGGGGGAAAGGCTACAATGAGCAGTTCTTC CASSLSGGGKGYNEQFF
. TRBJ2-3 TRBD2 TRBV5-5 TGTGCCAGCAGCCCCAGACTAGCGGGGAGGGATACGCAGTATTTT CASSPRLAGRDTQYF
. TRBJ1-5 . TRBV23-1 TGCGCCAGCAGTCAATCATCCTCGGTTCAGCCCCAGCATTTT CASSQSSSVQPQHF
. TRBJ2-5 . TRBV11-2 TGTGCCAGCAGCTTAGGGGTCGGGAACCAAGAGACCCAGTACTTC CASSLGVGNQETQYF
. TRBJ2-1 TRBD2 TRBV3-1/TRBV3-2 TGTGCCAGCAACCACGGGACTAGAGGGAATGAGCAGTTCTTC CASNHGTRGNEQFF
. TRBJ2-3 . TRBV3-1/TRBV3-2 TGTGCCAGCAGCCAAGAAAGGCTAGATCCAGATACGCAGTATTTT CASSQERLDPDTQYF
. TRBJ1-2 . TRBV9 TGTGCCAGCAGCGTAGGGGGGCGGGTCTGGGAAAGCTACACCTTC CASSVGGRVWESYTF
. TRBJ1-1 TRBD1 TRBV7-6 TGTGCCAGCAGCCCAGGGGGACAACTGAACACTGAAGCTTTCTTT CASSPGGQLNTEAFF
. TRBJ1-4 TRBD1 TRBV4-1 TGCGCCAGCAGCCAAGGACAGGGGATAGGTAATGAAAAACTGTTTTTT CASSQGQGIGNEKLFF
. TRBJ2-2 TRBD2 TRBV30 TGTGCCTGGGCCCCGGGACTAGGAGACACCGGGGAGCTGTTTTTT CAWAPGLGDTGELFF
. TRBJ2-6 . TRBV3-1/TRBV3-2 TGTGCCAGCAGCGTCGACGGGGGTCTTGGGGCCAACGTCCTGACTTTC CASSVDGGLGANVLTF
. TRBJ1-5 . TRBV18 TGTGCCAGCTCACCAGGGCCTCCCAATCAGCCCCAGCATTTT CASSPGPPNQPQHF